Following are 19 T cell receptor beta chains from one sample sequenced in a study of shared clonotypes between healthy human individuals. The protocol was immunoSEQ multiplex PCR, while the TCRdb copy is restricted to in-frame clones and leaves out a portion. The table has around 1,100,000 clones, around three quarters seen once; the top ten hold 0.89%. Sequencing was performed on memory CD4+ T cells from PBMCs. The subset is: CD45RA-negative fraction. All receptors come from a man in his late teens or twenties in good health. Some clones in this sample may be carry-over from other donors' samples.

The chain couples TRBV6-1 to TRBJ2-7; D call uncertain. Germline lookup yields CDR1 MNHNS and CDR2 SASEGT. The CDR3 is 11 amino acids. The CDR3 sequence is CPSTILYEQYF. Here the CDR3 DNA reads TGTCCCTCGACCATACTCTACGAGCAGTACTTC.

Comments on this clone: One end of the junction does not line up with germline, which may come from a read error. The rearrangement joins TRBV12-5 to TRBJ2-7; TRBD2 is a possible D gene (6 bases). This CDR3 is 10 amino acids long. The V gene's germline CDR1 is LGHNT and CDR2 FRNRAP. DNA for the CDR3: TGTGCTAGTGCCGGGGGTCTCAGGAGCTTC. This gives the protein CASAGGLRSF.

The chain carries TRBV2 and TRBJ2-7; D ambiguous. With 8 bases removed from V and 2 bases from J, the gap between germline ends came to 7 bases. The CDR3 runs to 11 residues. Per the germline V gene, CDR1 is SNHLY and CDR2 is FYNNEI. CDR3 nucleotide sequence: TGTGCCAGCGTTGAGGCCTACGAGCAGTACTTC. The encoded protein is CASVEAYEQYF.

Only a few counts were recorded for this clone. The V and J genes are TRBV28 and TRBJ1-1; no clear D. V lost 3 bases and J 0 bases, leaving 11 bases between the germline ends. The CDR3 length is 15 residues. Germline CDR1 reads MDHEN; CDR2 reads SYDVKM. The chain's CDR3 is CASSFSRTLNTEAFF. CDR3 nucleotide sequence: TGTGCCAGCAGTTTTTCAAGGACCCTGAACACTGAAGCTTTCTTT.

The CDR3 DNA sequence: TGCGCCAGCAGCCAAGACATAGCGGGAGGGAGCTCCTACGAGCAGTACTTC. Its translation: CASSQDIAGGSSYEQYF. The chain couples TRBV4-3 to TRBJ2-7; 11 bases align to TRBD2. The CDR3 has 17 amino acids. CDR1 is LGHNA and CDR2 is YSLEER in the germline V gene. The ends lost 0 bases at V and 0 bases at J; junction bases unmatched: 4.

V is TRBV15 and J is TRBJ2-3; TRBD2 is a possible D gene (6 bases). This CDR3 contains 14 residues. Trimming pared 0 bases from V and 4 bases from J, leaving 8 bases between. Germline V gene lookup returns CDR1 LNHNV and CDR2 YYDKDF (reference sequence). The CDR3 reads CATSRDWEADTQYF. CDR3 DNA sequence: TGTGCCACCAGCAGAGATTGGGAGGCAGATACGCAGTATTTT.

CDR3 loop: CASRNYTGDSNQPQHF. The CDR3 region has the DNA TGTGCCAGCAGAAACTATACAGGGGATAGCAATCAGCCCCAGCATTTT. The chain uses TRBV21-1 and TRBJ1-5; the DNA was not used to check the table's D call, TRBD1. TRBV21-1 is listed as a pseudogene. The CDR3 totals 16 residues.

Comments on this clone: Because it lacks the conserved phenylalanine or tryptophan at the end, this CDR3 is likely a read error. This rearrangement joins TRBV30 to TRBJ1-2; D remains ambiguous. Trimming shortened V by 0 bases and J by 7 bases, and 12 bases separated the two germline ends. This CDR3 comprises 13 residues. Germline values: CDR1 GTSNPN, CDR2 SVGIG (reference sequence). In DNA form, the CDR3 reads TGTGCCTGGAGTGTACTTTTCGCGGTTGGCTACACCTCC. This translates into CAWSVLFAVGYTS.

The rearrangement joins TRBV28 to TRBJ1-2, with 9 nucleotides matching TRBD1. The V and J ends lost 7 bases and 0 bases, in that order; junction bases with no gene match: 9. This CDR3 region has 16 residues. CDR1 and CDR2 from the germline V gene are MDHEN and SYDVKM. As DNA, the CDR3 is TGTGCCAGCACCTCGGGACAGGGCCCTCCTAACTATGGCTACACCTTC. Translation: CASTSGQGPPNYGYTF.

The J gene is TRBJ2-1, the V gene TRBV4-1, with TRBD2 matching over 7 bases. Germline V gene sequence: CDR1 MGHRA, CDR2 YSYEKL. The CDR3 length is 12 residues. Trimming at V came to 4 bases and at J to 8 bases, leaving 2 bases not matched to a gene. In DNA form, the CDR3 reads TGCGCCAGCAGCCTAGCGGGTGATGAGCAGTTCTTC. It codes for CASSLAGDEQFF.

This chain joins TRBV6-1 and TRBJ2-3, with D hard to call. Trimming took off 2 bases at V and 2 bases at J, with 8 bases between the two ends. This CDR3 spans 14 amino acids. Germline lookup yields CDR1 MNHNS and CDR2 SASEGT. The CDR3 is CASSEWQFTDTQYF. The CDR3 DNA is TGTGCCAGCAGTGAATGGCAATTCACAGATACGCAGTATTTT.

The chain combines TRBV7-9 with TRBJ1-4; D may be TRBD1 (6 bases). Trimming removed 0 bases from V and 4 bases from J, with 9 bases in between. Per germline, CDR1 SEHNR and CDR2 FQNEAQ (reference sequence). This CDR3 has 15 residues. CDR3 nucleotides: TGTGCCAGCAGCTTAGCCGGACAGATTAATGAAAAACTGTTTTTT. Translation gives CASSLAGQINEKLFF. The variable domain in full, completed from reference TRBV7-9 and TRBJ1-4, reads DTGVSQNPRHKITKRGQNVTFRCDPISEHNRLYWYRQTLGQGPEFLTYFQNEAQLEKSRLLSDRFSAERPKGSFSTLEIQRTEQGDSAMYLCASSLAGQINEKLFFGSGTQLSVL.

The V gene is TRBV5-1, the J gene TRBJ2-7; D not resolved. This CDR3 comprises 14 residues. V lost 2 bases to trimming and J lost 0 bases, with 9 bases between them. Germline CDR1 and CDR2: SGHRS and YFSETQ. As DNA, the CDR3 is TGCGCCAGCAGCTTTTTCCCGGCCTCCTACGAGCAGTACTTC. It yields the protein CASSFFPASYEQYF.

The CDR3 is CASSLEGERMNTEAFF. CDR3 coding DNA: TGTGCCAGCAGTTTAGAGGGGGAGAGGATGAACACTGAAGCTTTCTTT. J is TRBJ1-1 and V is TRBV27; perhaps TRBD1 as D (6 bases). V was clipped by 2 bases and J by 0 bases, with 13 bases between them. The CDR3 is 16 amino acids. Germline CDR1 reads MNHEY; CDR2 reads SMNVEV (reference sequence).

CDR3 sequence: CASSYSRDRTYEQYF. CDR3 bases: TGTGCCAGCAGTTACTCGAGGGACAGAACCTACGAGCAGTACTTC. V and J are TRBV6-5 and TRBJ2-7; 7 bases are a match to TRBD1. The length of the CDR3 is 15 residues. The V gene end was trimmed by 0 bases and the J gene end by 2 bases; junction bases not matched to a gene: 4. Germline V CDR1 and CDR2: MNHEY, SVGAGI.

This clone is a singleton in its sample. A far larger clone is a single base away, which makes a read error likely. Different DNA sequences within this sample yield the same CDR3. V is TRBV4-1 and J is TRBJ2-7, with D tentatively TRBD1 or TRBD2 (5 bases each). The V end lost 6 bases, the J end lost 6 bases, and 15 bases lay between the germline ends. In germline, CDR1 is MGHRA, CDR2 YSYEKL. The CDR3 has 13 residues. The DNA of the CDR3 is TGCGCCAGCAGAAGGGACCTTAATTCCGAGCAGTACTTC. Translating gives CASRRDLNSEQYF.

The chain carries TRBV2 and TRBJ2-3; possible D gene TRBD1, 6 bases. Germline assignment: CDR1 SNHLY and CDR2 FYNNEI. V lost 4 bases and J lost 7, with 12 bases in between. This CDR3 is built from 13 residues. The CDR3 protein is CASSGLQGNTQYF. In nucleotides, the CDR3 is TGTGCCAGCAGTGGCTTACAGGGAAATACGCAGTATTTT.

This clone showed up just a few times. The chain recombines TRBV2 with TRBJ1-3; tentatively, D is TRBD1 (5 bases). The germline V and J ends were trimmed by 5 bases and 8 bases, with 13 bases remaining between them. CDR1 SNHLY and CDR2 FYNNEI come from the germline V gene. The CDR3 covers 13 residues. CDR3 sequence: CASSRGPGHTIYF. CDR3 DNA sequence: TGTGCCAGCAGTAGGGGACCGGGACACACCATATATTTT.

This clone showed up just a few times. The chain combines TRBV9 with TRBJ2-3; 7 bases are a match to TRBD2. Germline CDR1 and CDR2: SGDLS and YYNGEE. The CDR3 length is 17 residues. Trimming took 0 bases from V and 0 from J; bases not matched to a gene: 7. In nucleotides, the CDR3 is TGTGCCAGCAGCGTAGATTTAAGCGGGATAAGCACAGATACGCAGTATTTT. Protein sequence: CASSVDLSGISTDTQYF.